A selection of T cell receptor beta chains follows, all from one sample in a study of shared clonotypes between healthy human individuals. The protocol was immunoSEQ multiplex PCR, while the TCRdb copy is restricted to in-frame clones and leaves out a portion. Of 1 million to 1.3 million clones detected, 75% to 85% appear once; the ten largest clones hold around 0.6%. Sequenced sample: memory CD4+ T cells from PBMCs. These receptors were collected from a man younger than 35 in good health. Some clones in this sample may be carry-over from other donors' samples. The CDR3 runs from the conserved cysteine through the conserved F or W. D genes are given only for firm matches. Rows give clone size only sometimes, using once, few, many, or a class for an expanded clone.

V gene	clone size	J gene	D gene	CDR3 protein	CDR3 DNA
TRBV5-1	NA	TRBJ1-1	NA	CASRLGAQVNTEAFF	TGCGCCAGCAGACTAGGAGCCCAGGTGAACACTGAAGCTTTCTTT
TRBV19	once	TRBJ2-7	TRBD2	CASSIGASGSAYEQYF	TGTGCCAGTAGTATAGGGGCTAGCGGGAGCGCCTACGAGCAGTACTTC
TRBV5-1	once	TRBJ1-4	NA	CASSSNQGGLFF	TGCGCCAGCAGCTCGAATCAGGGTGGACTGTTTTTT
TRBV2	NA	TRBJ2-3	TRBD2	CASSISGSRTDTQYF	TGTGCCAGCAGCATAAGCGGGAGTAGGACAGATACGCAGTATTTT
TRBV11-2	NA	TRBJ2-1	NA	CASSLGNPDGDEQFF	TGTGCCAGCAGCTTAGGTAATCCAGATGGCGATGAGCAGTTCTTC
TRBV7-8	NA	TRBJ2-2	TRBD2	CASSPGLASGELFF	TGTGCCAGCAGCCCTGGACTAGCATCCGGGGAGCTGTTTTTT
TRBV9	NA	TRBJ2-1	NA	CASSPRTFYNEQFF	TGTGCCAGCAGCCCTCGGACTTTCTACAATGAGCAGTTCTTC
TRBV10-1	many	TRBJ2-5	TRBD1	CASREDRGETQYF	TGCGCCAGCAGAGAGGACAGGGGAGAGACCCAGTACTTC
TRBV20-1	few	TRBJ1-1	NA	CSPLQNTEAFF	TGCAGCCCCTTACAGAACACTGAAGCTTTCTTT
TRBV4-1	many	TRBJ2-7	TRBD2	CASSQTPTSGSYEQYF	TGCGCCAGCAGCCAAACCCCCACTAGCGGGAGCTACGAGCAGTACTTC
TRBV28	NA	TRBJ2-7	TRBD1	CASSSTGPYEQYF	TGTGCCAGCAGTTCGACAGGGCCCTACGAGCAGTACTTC
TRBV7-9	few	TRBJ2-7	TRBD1	CASTLSPGQGVHEQYF	TGTGCCAGCACCCTCAGTCCAGGACAGGGGGTCCACGAGCAGTACTTC
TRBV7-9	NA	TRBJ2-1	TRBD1	CATTPGQAYNEQFF	TGTGCCACCACACCAGGACAGGCGTACAATGAGCAGTTCTTC
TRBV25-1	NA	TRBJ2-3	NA	CASSTEYGTDTQYF	TGTGCCAGCAGTACGGAGTACGGCACAGATACGCAGTATTTT
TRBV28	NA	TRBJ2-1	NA	CASSLSGDWNEQFF	TGTGCCAGCAGTTTATCGGGTGATTGGAATGAGCAGTTCTTC
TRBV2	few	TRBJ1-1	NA	CASTYGQFEAFF	TGTGCCAGCACCTACGGACAATTTGAAGCTTTCTTT
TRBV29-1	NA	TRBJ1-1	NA	CSALLGTLNTEAFF	TGCAGCGCCCTCTTGGGAACACTGAACACTGAAGCTTTCTTT
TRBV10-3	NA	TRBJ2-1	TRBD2	CAISLLSGTYNEQFF	TGTGCCATCAGCCTACTGAGCGGGACCTACAATGAGCAGTTCTTC
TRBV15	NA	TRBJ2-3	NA	CATEGGGSLNTQYF	TGTGCCACAGAGGGGGGCGGGTCCCTTAATACGCAGTATTTT
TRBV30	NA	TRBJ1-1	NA	CAWSTGDTEAFF	TGTGCCTGGAGTACGGGGGACACTGAAGCTTTCTTT
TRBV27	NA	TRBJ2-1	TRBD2	CASSLFVSWTSGRWGDNEQFF	TGTGCCAGCAGTTTATTTGTCTCTTGGACTAGCGGGAGGTGGGGCGACAATGAGCAGTTCTTC
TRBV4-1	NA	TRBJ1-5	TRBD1	CASSTDRDYSNQPQHF	TGCGCCAGTTCCACGGACAGGGATTATAGCAATCAGCCCCAGCATTTT
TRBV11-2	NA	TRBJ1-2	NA	CASSPGVGSGGRYHTF	TGTGCCAGCAGCCCCGGGGTTGGCAGCGGGGGACGGTACCACACCTTC
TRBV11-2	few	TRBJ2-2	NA	CASSLPNLNTGELFF	TGTGCCAGCAGCTTACCAAACTTAAACACCGGGGAGCTGTTTTTT
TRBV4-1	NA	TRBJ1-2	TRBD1	CASSPLSDRNYGYTF	TGCGCCAGCAGCCCTCTTTCGGACAGGAACTATGGCTACACCTTC
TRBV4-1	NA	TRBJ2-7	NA	CASSSEPQGFTYEQYF	TGCGCCAGCAGTTCCGAACCCCAGGGGTTCACCTACGAGCAGTACTTC
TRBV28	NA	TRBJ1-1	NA	CASTLSPQVAFF	TGTGCCAGCACCCTTTCCCCGCAAGTGGCTTTCTTT
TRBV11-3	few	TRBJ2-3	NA	CATAMAGLDTQYF	TGTGCAACGGCGATGGCGGGACTGGATACGCAGTATTTT
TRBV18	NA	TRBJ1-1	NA	CASSPRGAEAFF	TGTGCCAGCTCACCACGCGGGGCTGAAGCTTTCTTT
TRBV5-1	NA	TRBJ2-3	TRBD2	CASSSGTSGSGGADTQYF	TGCGCCAGCAGCAGCGGGACTAGCGGGAGTGGGGGCGCAGATACGCAGTATTTT
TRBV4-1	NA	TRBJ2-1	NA	CASSPLGSGYNEQFF	TGCGCCAGCAGCCCCCTGGGGAGCGGTTACAATGAGCAGTTCTTC
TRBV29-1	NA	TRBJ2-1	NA	CSVTQLGEQFF	TGCAGCGTCACCCAGCTTGGTGAGCAGTTCTTC
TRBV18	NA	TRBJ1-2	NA	CASSPMAVNPGTNYGYTF	TGTGCCAGCTCACCAATGGCAGTAAATCCTGGGACTAACTATGGCTACACCTTC
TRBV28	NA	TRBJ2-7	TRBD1	CASNLGQAAEQYF	TGTGCCAGCAACCTTGGACAGGCTGCCGAGCAGTACTTC
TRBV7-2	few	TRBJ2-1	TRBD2	CASSLTSGSLNEQFF	TGTGCCAGCAGCTTGACTAGCGGGAGCCTAAATGAGCAGTTCTTC
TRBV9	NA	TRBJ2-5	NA	CASSRGGYQETQYF	TGTGCCAGCAGCCGGGGCGGATATCAAGAGACCCAGTACTTC
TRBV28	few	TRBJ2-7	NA	CASSSGVEGDYEQYF	TGTGCCAGCAGTTCTGGAGTCGAGGGCGACTATGAGCAGTACTTC
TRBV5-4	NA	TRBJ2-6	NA	CASSWTDSGANVLTF	TGTGCCAGCAGCTGGACGGACTCTGGGGCCAACGTCCTGACTTTC
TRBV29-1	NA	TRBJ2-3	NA	CSASGWGGGTDTQYF	TGCAGCGCCTCAGGTTGGGGCGGCGGCACAGATACGCAGTATTTT
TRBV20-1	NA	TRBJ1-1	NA	CSATRGTEAFF	TGCAGTGCTACGAGGGGAACTGAAGCTTTCTTT
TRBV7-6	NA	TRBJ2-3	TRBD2	CASSLLAGRDTDTQYF	TGTGCCAGCAGCTTATTAGCGGGACGGGACACAGATACGCAGTATTTT
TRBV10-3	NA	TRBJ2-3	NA	CAITGSGSTDTQYF	TGTGCCATCACCGGTAGCGGAAGCACAGATACGCAGTATTTT
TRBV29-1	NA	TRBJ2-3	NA	CSVDTSTDTQYF	TGCAGCGTTGACACCAGCACAGATACGCAGTATTTT
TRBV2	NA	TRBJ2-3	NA	CASSRAVNTDTQYF	TGTGCCAGCAGTAGGGCGGTAAACACAGATACGCAGTATTTT
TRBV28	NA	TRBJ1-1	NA	CASYAQGTEAFF	TGTGCCAGCTATGCGCAGGGCACTGAAGCTTTCTTT
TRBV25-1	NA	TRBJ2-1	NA	CASSLARRANEQFF	TGTGCCAGCAGTCTAGCGAGGAGGGCCAATGAGCAGTTCTTC
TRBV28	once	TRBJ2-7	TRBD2	CASSLPGGRSYEQYF	TGTGCCAGCAGTTTACCCGGCGGGAGGAGTTACGAGCAGTACTTC
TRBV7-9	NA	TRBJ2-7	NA	CASSLSLSYEQYF	TGTGCCAGCAGCTTGAGTTTATCTTACGAGCAGTACTTC
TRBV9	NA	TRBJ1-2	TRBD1	CASSAGTGPYGYTF	TGTGCCAGCAGCGCCGGGACAGGGCCTTATGGCTACACCTTC
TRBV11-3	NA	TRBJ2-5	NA	CASGNTRYETQYF	TGTGCCAGCGGCAACACGCGGTACGAGACCCAGTACTTC
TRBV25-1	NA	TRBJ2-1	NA	CASSGPPSYNEQFF	TGTGCCAGCAGTGGGCCTCCCTCGTACAATGAGCAGTTCTTC
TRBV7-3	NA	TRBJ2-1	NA	CASSFGVDGEQFF	TGTGCCAGCAGCTTCGGTGTTGATGGTGAGCAGTTCTTC